This T cell receptor (beta chain) was identified in a study of blood T cell repertoires in COVID-19 (dated by TCRdb to the early 2020s). Study-wide context: Samples covering the acute and convalescent phases of COVID-19 were provided by collaborators in the United States, Italy and Spain. Where available, HLA class I and class II types were taken from metadata supplied by the sample provider and were not determined by assay-based typing. Subjects who had been exposed to COVID-19, were actively infected with it, or had recovered from it provided the deeply sampled blood TCRbeta repertoires that made up the dataset. The prospective study material was composed of cDNA or gDNA derived from T cells, B-cell-depleted T cells, or PBMCs. A de-identified subject ID, COVID-19 status, age in years and sex were almost always included in the sample metadata. Samples were obtained from the ongoing ImmuneRACE study (first 160 participants) and from some 1,200 subjects provided by 6 global collaborators. The repertoires were made available in a free public database intended to serve as a resource for research on the immune response to SARS-CoV-2.

TCRbeta CDR3 regions were amplified from genomic DNA using the immunoSEQ Assay, a bias-controlled multiplex PCR. Per the authors' processing: Within the assay, amplification of reference gene primers was used to estimate how many nucleated cells each sample contained. To quantify the absolute abundance of each unique TCRbeta CDR3 rearrangement, sequence reads were collapsed and filtered. For each sample, productive Simpson clonality was calculated by taking the square root of Simpson's diversity index across productive rearrangements. TCRdb carries this immuneACCESS record with in-frame sequences only. Its versions omit some clonotypes, under half of them owing to an unresolved V gene in the studies checked, with the rest unexplained. V, J and clone size reflect that table, while D and trimming were determined from the DNA. The sample table lists 200,000 to 300,000 clones, over 80% of them with a count of one. Approximately 1.6% of the sample comes from the top ten.

Concerning this clone: Its antigen has not been determined. Per-nucleotide qualities are absent, and no much larger clonotype sits a single base away.

Samples from volunteer blood donors who had recovered from COVID-19 were contributed by a second Seattle source. Whole blood was collected in K2EDTA tubes by collaborating institutions according to the institutions' own protocols. Collaborator samples were shipped for TCRbeta analysis as frozen whole blood, isolated PBMCs, or DNA extracted from either sample type. The study at large found these results: The quantity of clinical and demographic metadata differed by source and by participant and was supplied without curation.

From the germline V gene, CDR1 is SGHNT and CDR2 is YENEEA. Trimming leaves V shorter by 5 bases and J shorter by 4 bases, with the junction holding 3 bases beyond the gene matches. From the cysteine through the phenylalanine, the CDR3 covers 14 amino acids. Of all the DNA, just the CDR3 is kept, 42 bases in frame from base 1. This receptor was taken from a woman between 40 and 50 years old who had recovered from COVID-19. The material sequenced was peripheral blood. This chain joins TRBV11-3 to TRBJ2-1; 9 middle bases align to TRBD1. Read as DNA, the sequence is TGTGCCAGCAGCACCGGACAGGGGTACAATGAGCAGTTCTTC. Protein translation: CASSTGQGYNEQFF.